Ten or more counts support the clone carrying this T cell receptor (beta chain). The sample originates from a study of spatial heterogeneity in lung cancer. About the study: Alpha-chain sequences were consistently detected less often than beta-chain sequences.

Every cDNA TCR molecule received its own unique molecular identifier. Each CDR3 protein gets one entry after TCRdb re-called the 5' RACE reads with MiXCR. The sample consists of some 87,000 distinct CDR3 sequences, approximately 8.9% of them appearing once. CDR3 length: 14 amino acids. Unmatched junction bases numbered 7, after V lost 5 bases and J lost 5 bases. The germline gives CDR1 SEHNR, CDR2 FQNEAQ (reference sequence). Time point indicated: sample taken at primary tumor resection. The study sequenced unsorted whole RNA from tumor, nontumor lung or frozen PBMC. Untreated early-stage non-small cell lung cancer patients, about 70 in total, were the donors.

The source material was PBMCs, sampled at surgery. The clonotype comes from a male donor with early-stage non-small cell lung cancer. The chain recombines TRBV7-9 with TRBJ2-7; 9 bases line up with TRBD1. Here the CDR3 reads CASSPWTGADEQYF. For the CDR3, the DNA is TGTGCCAGCAGCCCGTGGACAGGGGCGGACGAGCAGTACTTC.